This T cell receptor beta chain was sequenced during a study of neoadjuvant anti-PD-1 for oral cavity cancer. CDR1 MNHNY and CDR2 SVGAGI come from the germline V gene (reference sequence). V lost 4 bases to trimming and J lost 4 bases, with 13 bases between them. This CDR3 region has 14 residues. Profiling relied on immunoSEQ multiplex PCR, and the TCRdb table lists in-frame clones only, not all of them. This sample has 7,000 to 8,000 clones, with approximately 50% found just once. The sample in question was tumor tissue, obtained before nivolumab (anti-PD-1) treatment. This chain connects TRBV6-6 to TRBJ1-2, with D unresolved. The receptor was isolated from a person aged 40-85 years with oral cavity squamous cell carcinoma. DNA of the CDR3: TGTGCCAGCAGTTTTCGGACGGAGACCTATGGCTACACCTTC. Protein sequence: CASSFRTETYGYTF.